This T cell receptor beta chain came from a study of blood T cell repertoires in COVID-19. The overall study: Acute-phase and convalescent COVID-19 samples originated in the United States, Italy and Spain. PBMCs, B-cell-depleted T cells, or T cells provided the cDNA or gDNA that made up the material.

V lost 2 bases and J 3 bases, leaving 5 bases between the germline ends. The germline gives CDR1 SGHTA, CDR2 FQGNSA. The CDR3 length is 12 residues. Under the authors' procedure: Estimation of nucleated cell counts was performed using reference gene primer amplification. Sequencing used immunoSEQ multiplex PCR; TCRdb keeps in-frame clones, though not all of them. From that table come the V and J calls and clone size; the DNA was used to work out D and trimming. Altogether hundreds of thousands of clones are present, around 88% being singletons, with the ten largest covering approximately 1.4%. Source material: peripheral blood. The TCR originated in a man older than 75 with acute or convalescent COVID-19. This chain connects TRBV7-2 to TRBJ2-7; D gene ambiguous. CDR3 bases: TGTGCCAGCAGCTTACACAGCTACGAGCAGTACTTC. Residues: CASSLHSYEQYF.